The following is a T cell receptor (beta chain) sequence with its context. The length of the CDR3 is 16 residues. CDR1 and CDR2 (germline): MNHEY, SVGEGT. The V and J ends lost 0 bases and 3 bases respectively, with 11 bases between them. This entry belongs to a study of T cell responses to AZD1222 COVID-19 vaccine. Assay: immunoSEQ multiplex PCR; the TCRdb copy retains only in-frame clones and omits some. Of fewer than 100,000 clones detected, approximately 85% appear once; the ten largest clones hold around 13%. The TCR sequence derives from an adult in good health. This sequence joins TRBV6-2 or TRBV6-3 and TRBJ1-4; D remains ambiguous. The sample was peripheral blood, taken on day 0 of AZD1222 vaccination. CDR3 nucleotides: TGTGCCAGCAGTTACTCGTGGCAGGCCGCTAATGAAAAACTGTTTTTT. It is translated as CASSYSWQAANEKLFF.